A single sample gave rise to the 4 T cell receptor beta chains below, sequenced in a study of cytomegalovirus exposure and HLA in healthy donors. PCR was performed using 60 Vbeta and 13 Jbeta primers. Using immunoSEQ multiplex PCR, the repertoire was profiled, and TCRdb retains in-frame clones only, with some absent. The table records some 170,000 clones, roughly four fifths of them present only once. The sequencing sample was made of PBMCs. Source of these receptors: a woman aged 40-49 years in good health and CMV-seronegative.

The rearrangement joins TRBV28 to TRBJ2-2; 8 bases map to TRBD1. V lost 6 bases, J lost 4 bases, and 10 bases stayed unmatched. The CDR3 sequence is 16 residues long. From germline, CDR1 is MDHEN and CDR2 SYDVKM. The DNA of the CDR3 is TGTGCCAGCAGCCCACCGGGACAGGTTCTCACCGGGGAGCTGTTTTTT. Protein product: CASSPPGQVLTGELFF.

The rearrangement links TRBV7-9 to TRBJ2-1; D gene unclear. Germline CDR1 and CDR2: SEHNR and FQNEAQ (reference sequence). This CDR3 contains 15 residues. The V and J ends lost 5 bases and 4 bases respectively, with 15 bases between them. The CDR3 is CASSPAGTAYNEQFF. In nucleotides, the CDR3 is TGTGCCAGCAGCCCAGCAGGAACGGCTTACAATGAGCAGTTCTTC.

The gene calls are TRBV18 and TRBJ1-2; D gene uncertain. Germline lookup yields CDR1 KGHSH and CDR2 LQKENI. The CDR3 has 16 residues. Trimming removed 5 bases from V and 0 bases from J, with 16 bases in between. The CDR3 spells CASSGELNRANYGYTF. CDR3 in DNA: TGTGCCAGCTCAGGGGAGTTGAACCGAGCTAACTATGGCTACACCTTC.

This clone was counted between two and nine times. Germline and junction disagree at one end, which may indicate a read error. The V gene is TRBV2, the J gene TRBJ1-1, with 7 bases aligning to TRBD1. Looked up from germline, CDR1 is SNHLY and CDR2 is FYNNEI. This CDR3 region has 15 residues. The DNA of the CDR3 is TGTGCCAGCAGTGAGTCAGGGACAGATAACACTGAAGATTTCTTT. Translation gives CASSESGTDNTEDFF.